A selection of T cell receptor beta chains follows, all from one sample in a study of a mutant IDH1 vaccine in newly diagnosed glioma. These receptors are not linked to any known antigen. Profiled with immunoSEQ multiplex PCR; TCRdb holds only in-frame clones, not every one. The data contain 50,000 to 70,000 clones, roughly 84% of them singletons. This specimen consisted of PBMCs, obtained from a glioma patient whose treatment included an IDH1 peptide vaccine. The receptor source for this set is a man aged 18 to 35 with glioma. Each CDR3 is given with its conserved first and last residue. A D gene is named only where the DNA matches it firmly. Expanded clones get a size class; other rows say once, few or many, or leave the size out.

size,V,D,J,CDR3,DNA
NA,TRBV7-9,TRBD1,TRBJ2-7,CASSLAGTGGREQYF,TGTGCCAGCAGCTTAGCAGGGACAGGGGGCCGTGAGCAGTACTTC
NA,TRBV15,TRBD1,TRBJ1-4,CATSSDRGGKEKLFF,TGTGCCACCAGCAGCGACAGGGGTGGAAAGGAAAAACTGTTTTTT
NA,TRBV19,NA,TRBJ2-7,CASSIGAGYEQYF,TGTGCCAGTAGTATAGGGGCCGGTTACGAGCAGTACTTC
NA,TRBV9,NA,TRBJ1-6,CASSVGVVTPSPLHF,TGTGCCAGCAGCGTAGGGGTAGTTACCCCATCACCCCTCCACTTT
NA,TRBV18,NA,TRBJ1-1,CASSPPLRTTEAFF,TGTGCCAGCTCACCACCTCTTCGAACCACTGAAGCTTTCTTT
NA,TRBV30,TRBD1,TRBJ1-3,CAWSVRTGNPTTGNTIYF,TGTGCCTGGAGTGTCCGGACAGGGAACCCTACTACTGGAAACACCATATATTTT
NA,TRBV6-1,NA,TRBJ1-5,CASREIQTVMNQPQHF,TGTGCCAGCAGGGAAATACAGACAGTTATGAATCAGCCCCAGCATTTT
NA,TRBV4-1,NA,TRBJ2-1,CASSQDPTINEQFF,TGCGCCAGCAGCCAAGATCCTACAATCAATGAGCAGTTCTTC
NA,TRBV4-3,TRBD2,TRBJ2-3,CASSQERASGSTDTQYF,TGCGCCAGCAGCCAAGAAAGGGCTAGCGGGAGTACAGATACGCAGTATTTT
NA,TRBV19,TRBD1,TRBJ1-2,CASSITGGGGYTF,TGTGCCAGTAGTATTACAGGGGGCGGTGGCTACACCTTC
NA,TRBV13,NA,TRBJ1-5,CASSLGAQPQHF,TGTGCCAGCAGCTTAGGCGCTCAGCCCCAGCATTTT
NA,TRBV7-8,NA,TRBJ1-1,CASLDRLNTEAFF,TGTGCCAGCCTTGACCGGCTGAACACTGAAGCTTTCTTT
NA,TRBV5-4,NA,TRBJ2-7,CASRDPEQGVWEQYF,TGTGCCAGCAGAGATCCGGAACAGGGCGTGTGGGAGCAGTACTTC
NA,TRBV11-2,NA,TRBJ1-2,CASSSGTVANYGYTF,TGTGCCAGCAGCTCTGGGACGGTCGCTAACTATGGCTACACCTTC
NA,TRBV9,TRBD1,TRBJ1-2,CASSGPLPGGMSRGYTF,TGTGCCAGCAGCGGACCCCTTCCAGGGGGGATGTCGCGGGGCTACACCTTC
NA,TRBV7-2,NA,TRBJ1-1,CASSLGLSNTEAFF,TGTGCCAGCAGCTTAGGACTTTCGAACACTGAAGCTTTCTTT
NA,TRBV27,NA,TRBJ2-7,CASSLHGGGNEQYF,TGTGCCAGCAGTTTACATGGGGGTGGAAACGAGCAGTACTTC
NA,TRBV27,NA,TRBJ2-6,CASSWGSGANVLTF,TGTGCCAGCAGTTGGGGGTCTGGGGCCAACGTCCTGACTTTC
NA,TRBV11-3,NA,TRBJ2-2,CASSLGGAANTGELFF,TGTGCCAGCAGCTTAGGAGGGGCGGCGAACACCGGGGAGCTGTTTTTT
NA,TRBV11-1,NA,TRBJ1-1,CASSLMMNTEAFF,TGTGCCAGCAGCTTAATGATGAACACTGAAGCTTTCTTT
few,TRBV28,NA,TRBJ2-7,CASSLFGQGYEQYF,TGTGCCAGCAGTCTCTTCGGACAAGGCTACGAGCAGTACTTC
once,TRBV6-1,NA,TRBJ1-6,CASSEFGPGGSYNSPLHF,TGTGCCAGCAGTGAATTTGGCCCCGGGGGCTCCTATAATTCACCCCTCCACTTT
NA,TRBV18,NA,TRBJ2-7,CASSPGSPYEQYF,TGTGCCAGCTCACCAGGGAGTCCCTACGAGCAGTACTTC
NA,TRBV28,NA,TRBJ1-3,CASSHRRDPFGNTIYF,TGTGCCAGCAGTCATCGACGGGACCCATTTGGAAACACCATATATTTT
NA,TRBV30,NA,TRBJ1-1,CAWRGTWVSETGHTEAFF,TGTGCCTGGAGGGGGACGTGGGTCTCCGAAACAGGGCACACTGAAGCTTTCTTT
once,TRBV5-4,NA,TRBJ1-2,CASSLFDLILRGGSRGYTF,TGTGCCAGCAGCTTATTTGACCTGATTTTGCGGGGCGGGTCTCGTGGCTACACCTTC
NA,TRBV30,NA,TRBJ1-2,CAWTGNDYGYTF,TGTGCCTGGACAGGGAACGACTATGGCTACACCTTC
NA,TRBV10-3,TRBD2,TRBJ2-1,CAISGLAGAYNEQFF,TGTGCCATCAGTGGACTAGCGGGAGCCTACAATGAGCAGTTCTTC
NA,TRBV2,NA,TRBJ1-2,CASRGDGLYGYTF,TGTGCCAGCAGGGGGGACGGGCTCTATGGCTACACCTTC
NA,TRBV6-5,NA,TRBJ2-5,CASSYGQTQETQYF,TGTGCCAGCAGTTACGGACAGACGCAAGAGACCCAGTACTTC
NA,TRBV27,TRBD1,TRBJ1-4,CASSPTGQGKLKKLFF,TGTGCCAGCAGTCCCACCGGACAGGGGAAATTGAAAAAACTGTTTTTT
NA,TRBV5-4,NA,TRBJ2-3,CASSLVMGKPPDTQYF,TGTGCCAGCAGCTTGGTAATGGGGAAGCCCCCAGATACGCAGTATTTT
NA,TRBV29-1,NA,TRBJ2-5,CSVCRDPGAQYF,TGCAGCGTTTGCCGGGACCCGGGGGCCCAGTACTTC
few,TRBV9,NA,TRBJ2-1,CASSVFAGWNEQFF,TGTGCCAGCAGCGTATTTGCAGGGTGGAATGAGCAGTTCTTC
NA,TRBV7-3,NA,TRBJ2-6,CASSLTGANVLTF,TGTGCCAGCAGCTTAACTGGGGCCAACGTCCTGACTTTC
NA,TRBV10-3,NA,TRBJ2-7,CAISQSGYEQYF,TGTGCCATCAGCCAGTCAGGCTACGAGCAGTACTTC
NA,TRBV4-1,NA,TRBJ2-7,CASSQDPGSYEQYF,TGCGCCAGCAGCCAAGATCCGGGTTCCTACGAGCAGTACTTC
few,TRBV7-2,NA,TRBJ1-5,CASSLGRNQPQHF,TGTGCCAGCAGCTTAGGCCGCAATCAGCCCCAGCATTTT
NA,TRBV7-9,NA,TRBJ1-6,CASRSSYNSPLHF,TGTGCCAGCAGAAGCTCCTATAATTCACCCCTCCACTTT
NA,TRBV27,TRBD1,TRBJ2-2,CASSQQGAGELFF,TGTGCCAGCAGTCAACAGGGGGCCGGGGAGCTGTTTTTT
few,TRBV2,NA,TRBJ1-4,CASSAEQGWEKLFF,TGTGCCAGCAGTGCGGAACAGGGCTGGGAAAAACTGTTTTTT
NA,TRBV7-8,NA,TRBJ1-1,CASSFFMNMNTEAFF,TGTGCCAGCAGCTTTTTCATGAACATGAACACTGAAGCTTTCTTT
NA,TRBV10-1,NA,TRBJ2-3,CATSGRDLTDTQYF,TGCGCCACCAGCGGAAGGGACCTCACAGATACGCAGTATTTT
NA,TRBV9,NA,TRBJ1-2,CASTPTGGLTYGYTF,TGTGCCAGCACCCCGACGGGGGGCCTTACCTATGGCTACACCTTC
once,TRBV30,NA,TRBJ1-1,CAWSTGTLGRMNTEAFF,TGTGCCTGGAGCACCGGGACTCTTGGGCGGATGAACACTGAAGCTTTCTTT
NA,TRBV4-2,NA,TRBJ1-2,CASSPQEAIHNYGYTF,TGTGCCAGCAGCCCCCAGGAAGCGATCCATAACTATGGCTACACCTTC
NA,TRBV19,TRBD1,TRBJ2-2,CASSRPPQGAHTGELFF,TGTGCCAGTAGCCGGCCCCCACAGGGGGCTCACACCGGGGAGCTGTTTTTT
once,TRBV29-1,TRBD1,TRBJ1-2,CSVAGGQGFRGYTF,TGCAGCGTCGCCGGAGGACAGGGTTTCCGGGGCTACACCTTC
NA,TRBV29-1,TRBD2,TRBJ2-3,CSVRPSGSPTDTQYF,TGCAGCGTTCGGCCTAGCGGGAGCCCCACAGATACGCAGTATTTT
few,TRBV6-5,TRBD1,TRBJ1-1,CASRTGYTEAFF,TGTGCCAGCAGGACAGGGTACACTGAAGCTTTCTTT
once,TRBV19,TRBD1,TRBJ1-1,CASTRQGGGDEAFF,TGTGCCAGTACCCGCCAGGGGGGCGGGGATGAAGCTTTCTTT
few,TRBV9,TRBD1,TRBJ1-5,CASSAQGANQPQHF,TGTGCCAGCAGCGCTCAGGGGGCGAATCAGCCCCAGCATTTT
NA,TRBV6-5,NA,TRBJ2-7,CASSYRVRNYEQYF,TGTGCCAGCAGTTACCGAGTTCGCAACTACGAGCAGTACTTC
few,TRBV7-9,NA,TRBJ2-7,CASSLVAGANEQYF,TGTGCCAGCAGCTTAGTTGCAGGGGCCAACGAGCAGTACTTC
NA,TRBV7-8,NA,TRBJ2-7,CASSSEGDSTLYEQYF,TGTGCCAGCAGCTCGGAGGGGGACAGCACTCTTTACGAGCAGTACTTC
NA,TRBV19,NA,TRBJ2-1,CASTGSGSEQFF,TGTGCCAGTACCGGGTCCGGCTCTGAGCAGTTCTTC